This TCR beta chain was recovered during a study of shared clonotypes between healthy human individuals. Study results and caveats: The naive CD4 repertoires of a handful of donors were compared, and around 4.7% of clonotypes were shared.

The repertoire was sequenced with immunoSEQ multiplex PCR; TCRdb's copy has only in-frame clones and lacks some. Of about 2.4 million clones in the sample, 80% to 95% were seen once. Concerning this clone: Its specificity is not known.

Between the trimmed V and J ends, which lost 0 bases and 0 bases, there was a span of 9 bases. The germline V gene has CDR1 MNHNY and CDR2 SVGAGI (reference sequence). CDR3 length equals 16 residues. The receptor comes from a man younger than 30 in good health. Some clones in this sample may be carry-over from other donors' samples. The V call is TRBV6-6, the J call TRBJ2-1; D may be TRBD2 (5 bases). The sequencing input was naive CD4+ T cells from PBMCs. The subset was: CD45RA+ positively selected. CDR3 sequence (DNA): TGTGCCAGCAGTTACTCGAGGGTAAGCTCCTACAATGAGCAGTTCTTC. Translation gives CASSYSRVSSYNEQFF.